These 30 T cell receptor beta chains originate from one sample sequenced in a study of cytomegalovirus exposure and HLA in healthy donors. Both 60 Vbeta primers and 13 Jbeta primers went into the PCR. TCRdb keeps only in-frame clones here, not all; method: immunoSEQ multiplex PCR. Its clone listing holds over 100,000 clones. The sequenced sample consisted of PBMCs. These receptors were collected from a woman between 35 and 50 years old in good health and CMV-seropositive.

The chain uses TRBV7-9 and TRBJ2-7, with D possibly matching TRBD1 (5 bases). The CDR3 totals 13 residues. The germline V and J ends were trimmed by 5 bases and 1 base, with 9 bases remaining between them. Germline CDR1 and CDR2: SEHNR and FQNEAQ (reference sequence). CDR3 coding DNA: TGTGCCAGCAGCCCCACAGGTTCCTACGAGCAGTACTTC. Translating gives CASSPTGSYEQYF. The full variable domain, completed using reference TRBV7-9 and TRBJ2-7, is DTGVSQNPRHKITKRGQNVTFRCDPISEHNRLYWYRQTLGQGPEFLTYFQNEAQLEKSRLLSDRFSAERPKGSFSTLEIQRTEQGDSAMYLCASSPTGSYEQYFGPGTRLTVT.

The genes are TRBV2 and TRBJ2-5; 11 nucleotides line up with TRBD2. The V gene's germline CDR1 is SNHLY and CDR2 FYNNEI. There are 14 residues in the CDR3. Germline trimming cut 6 bases from V and 5 bases from J; bases unmatched to any gene: 5. CDR3: CASSGSSGGETQYF. DNA for the CDR3: TGTGCCAGCAGCGGATCTAGCGGGGGGGAGACCCAGTACTTC.

The chain recombines TRBV27 with TRBJ1-5; maybe TRBD1 (6 bases). Germline assignment: CDR1 MNHEY and CDR2 SMNVEV (reference sequence). Trimming took 8 bases from V and 2 from J, leaving 13 bases between them. The CDR3 loop spans 14 amino acids. The CDR3, as DNA: TGTGCCAGCGGCGGGGGGGGCCGCAATCAGCCCCAGCATTTT. It is translated as CASGGGGRNQPQHF.

This chain uses TRBV27 with TRBJ2-2; D is possibly TRBD1 (6 bases). The CDR3 runs to 17 residues. V lost 7 bases and J 0 bases, leaving 18 bases between the germline ends. In germline, CDR1 is MNHEY, CDR2 SMNVEV (reference sequence). This CDR3 is CASTTTWGPPNTGELFF. CDR3 nucleotides: TGTGCCAGCACAACGACCTGGGGGCCCCCGAACACCGGGGAGCTGTTTTTT.

The chain combines TRBV18 with TRBJ1-5; 12 nucleotides agree with TRBD1. Germline lookup yields CDR1 KGHSH and CDR2 LQKENI. The CDR3 covers 17 residues. Trimming at V came to 6 bases and at J to 0 bases, leaving 6 bases not matched to a gene. The CDR3 DNA sequence: TGTGCCAGCTCGGGGACAGGGGGCCGTTATAGCAATCAGCCCCAGCATTTT. Translated, it gives CASSGTGGRYSNQPQHF.

The chain is built from TRBV6-5 and TRBJ2-1; 7 bases are a match to TRBD2. Per germline, CDR1 MNHEY and CDR2 SVGAGI. The junction had 12 bases not matched to a gene; V was cut back by 6 bases and J by 7 bases. CDR3 size: 15 residues. DNA for the CDR3: TGTGCCAGCAGGCCTCTGGCGGGAGCAAGTAATGAGCAGTTCTTC. Residues: CASRPLAGASNEQFF.

In nucleotides, the CDR3 is TGTGCCAGCAGCTGGGGACTAGCGGACAACACCGGGGAGCTGTTTTTT. Protein product: CASSWGLADNTGELFF. The J gene is TRBJ2-2, the V gene TRBV5-4; 11 bases are shared with TRBD2. There are 16 residues in the CDR3. Per germline, CDR1 SGHNT and CDR2 YYREEE (reference sequence). Unmatched junction bases numbered 3, after V lost 3 bases and J lost 2 bases.

The chain links TRBV28 to TRBJ1-5, with 9 bases matching TRBD1. V lost 5 bases, J lost 2 bases, and 7 bases stayed unmatched. CDR3 length equals 16 residues. Germline V gives CDR1 MDHEN, CDR2 SYDVKM. This CDR3 is CASSPWTGDGNQPQHF. DNA for the CDR3: TGTGCCAGCAGTCCCTGGACAGGGGACGGCAATCAGCCCCAGCATTTT.

V gene TRBV11-2 combines with J gene TRBJ2-1; tentatively, D is TRBD2 (6 bases). In germline, CDR1 is SGHAT, CDR2 FQNNGV. Trimming removed 2 bases from V and 7 bases from J, with 12 bases in between. This CDR3 has 14 amino acids. The CDR3 DNA is TGTGCCAGCAGCTTAAATCTGGGGGGAAATGAGCAGTTCTTC. Translating it yields CASSLNLGGNEQFF.

V usage is TRBV7-3 and J usage is TRBJ2-1, with 7 bases aligning to TRBD2. The J segment lost 4 bases and the V segment lost 1 base, leaving 4 bases of the junction unmatched. The CDR3 length is 15 residues. Per the germline V gene, CDR1 is SGHTA and CDR2 is FQGTGA. CDR3 DNA: TGTGCCAGCAGCTTAAGGACTAGTTCGTACAATGAGCAGTTCTTC. Translating gives CASSLRTSSYNEQFF.

The chain is built from TRBV25-1 and TRBJ1-5; the D gene is possibly TRBD1 (5 bases). This CDR3 has 17 amino acids. The germline V gene encodes CDR1 MGHDK and CDR2 SYGVNS. V lost 6 bases and J lost 5, with 23 bases in between. The CDR3, as DNA: TGTGCCAGCAGGGGGGTTCTTAGGGACGGAGGGGATCAGCCCCAGCATTTT. It encodes CASRGVLRDGGDQPQHF. Filled out from reference TRBV25-1 and TRBJ1-5, the complete variable domain reads EADIYQTPRYLVIGTGKKITLECSQTMGHDKMYWYQQDPGMELHLIHYSYGVNSTEKGDLSSESTVSRIRTEHFPLTLESARPSHTSQYLCASRGVLRDGGDQPQHFGDGTRLSIL.

The chain carries TRBV10-3 and TRBJ2-7; maybe TRBD2 (6 bases). The CDR3 sequence is 17 residues long. CDR1 is ENHRY, CDR2 SYGVKD, per germline. V lost 0 bases and J 3 bases, leaving 18 bases between the germline ends. The CDR3 DNA sequence: TGTGCCATCAGTGAGTCGTTGACGGGAGATAGGAGCTACGAGCAGTACTTC. Amino acid sequence: CAISESLTGDRSYEQYF.

This chain joins TRBV30 and TRBJ2-5; possibly TRBD2 for D (5 bases). The DNA end favors TRBJ2-7, so the J call may be wrong. Germline V CDR1 and CDR2: GTSNPN, SVGIG (reference sequence). The CDR3 has 13 residues. CDR3 in DNA: TGTGCCTCCGCCACGGGAATAGGCGACGAGCAGTACTTC. Translated: CASATGIGDEQYF.

This chain's CDR3 is CASSYSGQEVFSQETQYF. The CDR3 DNA reads TGTGCCAGCAGTTACTCCGGACAGGAGGTTTTTAGCCAAGAGACCCAGTACTTC. The chain has TRBV27 and TRBJ2-5, with TRBD1 identical over 7 bases. The germline V gene has CDR1 MNHEY and CDR2 SMNVEV (reference sequence). J was trimmed by 1 base and V by 4 bases; bases with no gene match: 15. This CDR3 is built from 18 residues.

The V gene is TRBV7-6, the J gene TRBJ2-1, with TRBD2 matching 12 bases. V trimming: 5 bases; J trimming: 0 bases; junction bases outside the gene matches: 5. This CDR3 has 17 residues. Germline CDR1 reads SGHVS; CDR2 reads FNYEAQ. In DNA, the CDR3 is TGTGCCAGCAGCGTTCTAGCGGGAGGGCCCTCCTACAATGAGCAGTTCTTC. Translated, it gives CASSVLAGGPSYNEQFF.

V gene TRBV7-2 combines with J gene TRBJ2-7; TRBD1 aligns across 9 bases. In germline, CDR1 is SGHTA, CDR2 FQGNSA. The CDR3 spans 15 residues. Trimming removed 1 base from V and 5 bases from J; junction bases left unmatched: 6. In DNA form, the CDR3 reads TGTGCCAGCAGCTTAGGGGACAGGGCTCTGGACGAGCAGTACTTC. Amino acids: CASSLGDRALDEQYF.

This chain connects TRBV11-3 to TRBJ2-7, with D maybe TRBD2 (5 bases). The CDR3 consists of 14 residues. The V end was cut by 4 bases, the J end by 5 bases, with 15 bases between. CDR1 and CDR2 (germline): SGHNT, YENEEA. The CDR3 spells CASSSGIQPNEQYF. The DNA of the CDR3 is TGTGCCAGCAGCTCCGGGATCCAGCCTAACGAGCAGTACTTC.

The chain is built from TRBV7-2 and TRBJ2-3; 12 nucleotides align to TRBD2. The CDR3 totals 16 residues. Per the germline V gene, CDR1 is SGHTA and CDR2 is FQGNSA. J was trimmed by 0 bases and V by 6 bases; bases with no gene match: 4. CDR3 coding DNA: TGTGCCAGCAGGCGCGGGACTAGCGGGAGCACAGATACGCAGTATTTT. Protein sequence: CASRRGTSGSTDTQYF.

This rearrangement joins TRBV6-1 to TRBJ1-2; D possibly corresponds to TRBD1 (6 bases). Trimming took off 6 bases at V and 5 bases at J, with 16 bases between the two ends. CDR3 length equals 14 residues. Per the germline V gene, CDR1 is MNHNS and CDR2 is SASEGT. The CDR3 region is CASRGTQGSYGYTF. CDR3 DNA: TGTGCCAGCAGGGGCACACAGGGATCGTATGGCTACACCTTC.

This sequence joins TRBV5-6 and TRBJ2-7; TRBD2 agrees at 10 bases. Germline V lookup: CDR1 SGHDT, CDR2 YYEEEE. This CDR3 region has 15 residues. V dropped 0 bases and J dropped 3; count of bases not matched to a gene: 3. The CDR3 spells CASSLASGSVYEQYF. CDR3 nucleotides: TGTGCCAGCAGCTTGGCTAGCGGGAGTGTCTACGAGCAGTACTTC.

CDR3 region: CATSRDTLSLNTGELFF. The CDR3 DNA reads TGTGCCACCAGCAGAGATACCCTTTCTCTAAACACCGGGGAGCTGTTTTTT. The chain links TRBV15 to TRBJ2-2; D not certain. CDR3 length: 17 amino acids. CDR1 and CDR2 (germline): LNHNV, YYDKDF (reference sequence). Between the trimmed V and J ends, which lost 0 bases and 2 bases, there was a span of 13 bases.

This chain connects TRBV25-1 to TRBJ2-1; D may be TRBD2 (6 bases). V was cut by 4 bases and J by 6 bases, with 10 bases left in between. The CDR3 consists of 13 residues. CDR1 is MGHDK and CDR2 is SYGVNS in the germline V gene. In DNA form, the CDR3 reads TGTGCCAGCAGTGGGATCGGGGGCAATGAGCAGTTCTTC. Amino acids: CASSGIGGNEQFF.

The chain uses TRBV7-9 and TRBJ2-3, with 12 bases that match TRBD2. This CDR3 has 19 amino acids. Germline V gene lookup returns CDR1 SEHNR and CDR2 FQNEAQ (reference sequence). V was clipped by 0 bases and J by 5 bases; unmatched bases: 12. The CDR3 protein is CASSLAPGTSGSRGDTQYF. In nucleotides, the CDR3 is TGTGCCAGCAGCTTAGCGCCCGGGACTAGCGGGTCGAGGGGAGATACGCAGTATTTT.

This chain connects TRBV4-1 to TRBJ1-4, with D possibly being TRBD1 (5 bases). Trimming cost V 0 bases and J 7 bases, with 15 bases left between them. The CDR3 is made up of 16 amino acids. Per the germline V gene, CDR1 is MGHRA and CDR2 is YSYEKL. CDR3 residues: CASSQERSRGSEKLFF. CDR3 bases: TGCGCCAGCAGCCAAGAGAGGAGTAGGGGCAGTGAAAAACTGTTTTTT.

This rearrangement joins TRBV28 to TRBJ2-1; 9 nucleotides align to TRBD2. CDR1 and CDR2 from the germline V gene are MDHEN and SYDVKM. Germline trimming cut 7 bases from V and 6 bases from J; bases unmatched to any gene: 4. The CDR3 contains 13 residues. This CDR3 reads CASTETSGNEQFF. Here the CDR3 DNA reads TGTGCCAGCACGGAGACTAGCGGCAATGAGCAGTTCTTC.

This chain links TRBV4-1 with TRBJ1-4, with 9 bases that match TRBD1. CDR1 is MGHRA, CDR2 YSYEKL, per germline. This CDR3 is built from 14 residues. The V segment lost 3 bases and the J segment 8 bases; nucleotides outside the gene matches: 4. The CDR3 here is CASSQVTGGEKLFF. CDR3 nucleotide sequence: TGCGCCAGCAGCCAGGTGACAGGGGGGGAAAAACTGTTTTTT.

The chain couples TRBV29-1 to TRBJ1-3; a possible D gene is TRBD1 (6 bases). Germline loops: CDR1 SQVTM, CDR2 ANQGSEA. The CDR3 has 14 residues. V lost 5 bases and J 0 bases, leaving 11 bases between the germline ends. CDR3 loop: CSVRGSSSGNTIYF. DNA for the CDR3: TGCAGCGTTAGGGGGTCTAGCTCTGGAAACACCATATATTTT.

J is TRBJ2-7 and V is TRBV4-1; 8 nucleotides agree with TRBD1. V lost 0 bases to trimming and J lost 6 bases; unmatched junction nucleotides: 13. From germline, CDR1 is MGHRA and CDR2 YSYEKL. This CDR3 contains 17 residues. CDR3 coding DNA: TGCGCCAGCAGCCAAGAAGTTCCGGGACAGGTGAGGGCCGAGCAGTACTTC. It yields the protein CASSQEVPGQVRAEQYF.

This chain uses TRBV30 with TRBJ1-1; tentatively, D is TRBD1 (6 bases). CDR1 and CDR2 from the germline V gene are GTSNPN and SVGIG (reference sequence). CDR3 length equals 12 residues. With 5 bases removed from V and 4 bases from J, the gap between germline ends came to 11 bases. The CDR3 loop reads CAWGEGGTEAFF. For the CDR3, the DNA is TGTGCCTGGGGAGAAGGGGGCACTGAAGCTTTCTTT.

The gene calls are TRBV28 and TRBJ1-2; possibly TRBD1 for D (6 bases). The CDR3 has 14 residues. CDR1 is MDHEN and CDR2 is SYDVKM in the germline V gene. Between the trimmed V and J ends, which lost 2 bases and 4 bases, there was a span of 11 bases. The CDR3 is CASSLTGRGYGYTF. For the CDR3, the DNA is TGTGCCAGCAGTTTAACAGGGCGCGGCTATGGCTACACCTTC.